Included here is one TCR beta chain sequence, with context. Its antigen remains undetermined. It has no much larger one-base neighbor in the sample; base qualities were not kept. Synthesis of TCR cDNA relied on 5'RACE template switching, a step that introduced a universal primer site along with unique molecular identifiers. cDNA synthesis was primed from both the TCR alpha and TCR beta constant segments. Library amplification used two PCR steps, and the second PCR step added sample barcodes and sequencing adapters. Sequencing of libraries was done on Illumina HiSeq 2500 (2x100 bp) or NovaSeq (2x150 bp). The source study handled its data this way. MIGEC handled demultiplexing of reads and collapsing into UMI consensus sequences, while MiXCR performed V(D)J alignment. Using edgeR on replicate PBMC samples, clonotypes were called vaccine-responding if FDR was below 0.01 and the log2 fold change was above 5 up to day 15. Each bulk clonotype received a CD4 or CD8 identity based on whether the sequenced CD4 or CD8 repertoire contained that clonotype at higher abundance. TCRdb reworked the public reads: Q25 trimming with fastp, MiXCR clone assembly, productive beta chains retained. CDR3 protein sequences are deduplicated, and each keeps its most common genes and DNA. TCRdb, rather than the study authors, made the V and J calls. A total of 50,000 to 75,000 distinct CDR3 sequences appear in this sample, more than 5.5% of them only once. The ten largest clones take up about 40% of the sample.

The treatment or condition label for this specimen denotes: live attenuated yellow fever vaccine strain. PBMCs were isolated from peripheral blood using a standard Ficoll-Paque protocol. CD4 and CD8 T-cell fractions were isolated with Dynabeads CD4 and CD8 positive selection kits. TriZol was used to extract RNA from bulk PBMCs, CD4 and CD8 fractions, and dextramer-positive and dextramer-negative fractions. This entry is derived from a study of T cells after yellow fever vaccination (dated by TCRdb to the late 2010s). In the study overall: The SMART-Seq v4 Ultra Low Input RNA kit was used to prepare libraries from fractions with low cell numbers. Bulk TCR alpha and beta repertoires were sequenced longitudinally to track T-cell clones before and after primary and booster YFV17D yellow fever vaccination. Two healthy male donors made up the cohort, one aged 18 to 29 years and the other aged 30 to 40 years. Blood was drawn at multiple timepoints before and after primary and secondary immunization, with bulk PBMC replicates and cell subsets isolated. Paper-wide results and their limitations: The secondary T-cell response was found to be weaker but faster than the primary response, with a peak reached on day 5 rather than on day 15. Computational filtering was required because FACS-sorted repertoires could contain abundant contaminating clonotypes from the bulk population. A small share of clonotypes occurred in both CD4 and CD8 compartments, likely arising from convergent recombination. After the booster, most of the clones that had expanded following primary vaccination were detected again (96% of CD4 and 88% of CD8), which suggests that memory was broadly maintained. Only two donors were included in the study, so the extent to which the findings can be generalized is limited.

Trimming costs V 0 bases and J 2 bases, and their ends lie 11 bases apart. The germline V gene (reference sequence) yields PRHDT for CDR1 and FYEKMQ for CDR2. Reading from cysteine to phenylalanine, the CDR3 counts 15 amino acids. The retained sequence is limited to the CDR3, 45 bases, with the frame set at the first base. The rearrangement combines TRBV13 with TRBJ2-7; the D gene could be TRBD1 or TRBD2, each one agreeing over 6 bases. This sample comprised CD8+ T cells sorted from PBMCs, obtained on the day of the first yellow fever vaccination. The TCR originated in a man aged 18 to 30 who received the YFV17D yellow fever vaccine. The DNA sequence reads TGTGCCAGCAGCTTAGGCCGAAGGGGGGCCTACGAGCAGTACTTC. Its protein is CASSLGRRGAYEQYF.